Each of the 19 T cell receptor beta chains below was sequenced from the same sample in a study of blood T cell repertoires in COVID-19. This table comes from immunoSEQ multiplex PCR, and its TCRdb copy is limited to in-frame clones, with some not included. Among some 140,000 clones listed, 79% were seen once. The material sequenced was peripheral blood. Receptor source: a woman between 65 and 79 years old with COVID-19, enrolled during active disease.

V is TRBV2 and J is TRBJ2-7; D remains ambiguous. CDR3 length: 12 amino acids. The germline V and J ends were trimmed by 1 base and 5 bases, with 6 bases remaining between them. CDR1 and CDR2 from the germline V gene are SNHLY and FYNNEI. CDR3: CASSEGANEQYF. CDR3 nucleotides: TGTGCCAGCAGTGAAGGAGCGAACGAGCAGTACTTC.

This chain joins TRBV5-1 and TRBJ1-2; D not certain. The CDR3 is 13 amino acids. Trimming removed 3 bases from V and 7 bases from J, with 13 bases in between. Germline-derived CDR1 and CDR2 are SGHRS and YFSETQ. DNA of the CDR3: TGCGCCAGCAGCTCCGAACAATGGAGTGGCTACACCTTC. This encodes CASSSEQWSGYTF.

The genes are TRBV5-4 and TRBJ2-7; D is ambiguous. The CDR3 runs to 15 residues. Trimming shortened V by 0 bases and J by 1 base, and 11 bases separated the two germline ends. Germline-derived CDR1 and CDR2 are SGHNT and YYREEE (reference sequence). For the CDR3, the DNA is TGTGCCAGCAGCTTGGTAGGTGGGCAGTCCTACGAGCAGTACTTC. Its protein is CASSLVGGQSYEQYF.

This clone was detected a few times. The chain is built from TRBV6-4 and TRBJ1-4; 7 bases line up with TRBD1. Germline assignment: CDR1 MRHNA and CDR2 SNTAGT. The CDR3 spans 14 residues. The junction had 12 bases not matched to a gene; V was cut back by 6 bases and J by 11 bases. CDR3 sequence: CASRRDRRGGKLFF. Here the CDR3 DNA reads TGTGCCAGCAGAAGGGACAGAAGAGGTGGGAAACTGTTTTTT.

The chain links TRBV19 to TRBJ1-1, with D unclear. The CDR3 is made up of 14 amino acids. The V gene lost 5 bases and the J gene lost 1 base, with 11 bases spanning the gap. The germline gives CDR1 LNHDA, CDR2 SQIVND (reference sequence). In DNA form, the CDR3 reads TGTGCCAGTAGTGCTCGAGGGTGGAACACTGAAGCTTTCTTT. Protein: CASSARGWNTEAFF.

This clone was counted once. CDR3 coding DNA: TGTGCCAGCAGCTTAAACCAGCGGGGGGGTGCTAGCACAGATACGCAGTATTTT. Translating it yields CASSLNQRGGASTDTQYF. J is TRBJ2-3 and V is TRBV7-2; 10 bases map to TRBD2. V was pared by 2 bases and J by 0 bases, with 8 bases of the junction left unmatched. The CDR3 totals 18 residues. Looked up from germline, CDR1 is SGHTA and CDR2 is FQGNSA.

CDR3 DNA: TGCGCCAGCAGCTTGAACAGGGGCGCTGAAGCTTTCTTT. This gives the protein CASSLNRGAEAFF. The chain couples TRBV5-1 to TRBJ1-1; 7 bases are shared with TRBD1. From germline, CDR1 is SGHRS and CDR2 YFSETQ. The CDR3 covers 13 residues. J was trimmed by 6 bases and V by 1 base; bases with no gene match: 3. The full variable domain, its missing parts supplied by reference TRBV5-1 and TRBJ1-1, is KAGVTQTPRYLIKTRGQQVTLSCSPISGHRSVSWYQQTPGQGLQFLFEYFSETQRNKGNFPGRFSGRQFSNSRSEMNVSTLELGDSALYLCASSLNRGAEAFFGQGTRLTVV.

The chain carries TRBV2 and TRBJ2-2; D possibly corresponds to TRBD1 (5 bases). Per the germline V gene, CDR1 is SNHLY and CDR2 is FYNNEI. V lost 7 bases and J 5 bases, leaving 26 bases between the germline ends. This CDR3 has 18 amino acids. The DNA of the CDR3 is TGTGCCAGCAACCCCACTCCAGTTGTAGGGGTAATAACCGGGGAGCTGTTTTTT. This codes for CASNPTPVVGVITGELFF.

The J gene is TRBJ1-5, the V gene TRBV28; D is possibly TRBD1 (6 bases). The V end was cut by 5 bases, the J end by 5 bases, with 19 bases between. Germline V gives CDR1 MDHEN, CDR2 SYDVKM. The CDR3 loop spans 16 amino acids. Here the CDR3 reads CASSATGFWIHQPQHF. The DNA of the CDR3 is TGTGCCAGCAGTGCTACAGGGTTTTGGATCCATCAGCCCCAGCATTTT.

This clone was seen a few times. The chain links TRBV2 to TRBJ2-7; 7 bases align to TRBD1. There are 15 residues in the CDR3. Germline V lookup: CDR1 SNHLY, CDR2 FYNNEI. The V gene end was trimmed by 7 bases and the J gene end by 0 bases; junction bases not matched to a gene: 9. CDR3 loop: CASKADRAHSYEQYF. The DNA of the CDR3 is TGTGCCAGCAAGGCCGACAGGGCGCACTCCTACGAGCAGTACTTC.

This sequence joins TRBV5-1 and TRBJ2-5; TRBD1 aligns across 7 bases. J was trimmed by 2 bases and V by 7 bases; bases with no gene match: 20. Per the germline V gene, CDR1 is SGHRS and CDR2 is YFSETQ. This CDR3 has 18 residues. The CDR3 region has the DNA TGCGCCAGCCTGCCCGAGGGGGCGAGTTACGGTCGGCAAGAGACCCAGTACTTC. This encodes CASLPEGASYGRQETQYF. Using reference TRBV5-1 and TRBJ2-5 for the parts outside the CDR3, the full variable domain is KAGVTQTPRYLIKTRGQQVTLSCSPISGHRSVSWYQQTPGQGLQFLFEYFSETQRNKGNFPGRFSGRQFSNSRSEMNVSTLELGDSALYLCASLPEGASYGRQETQYFGPGTRLLVL.

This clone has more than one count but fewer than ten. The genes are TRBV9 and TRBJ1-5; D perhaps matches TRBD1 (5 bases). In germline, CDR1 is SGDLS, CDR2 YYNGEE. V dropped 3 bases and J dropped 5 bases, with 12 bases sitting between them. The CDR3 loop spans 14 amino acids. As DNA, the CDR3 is TGTGCCAGCAGCGCCCTTGGGGGGTATCAGCCCCAGCATTTT. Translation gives CASSALGGYQPQHF.

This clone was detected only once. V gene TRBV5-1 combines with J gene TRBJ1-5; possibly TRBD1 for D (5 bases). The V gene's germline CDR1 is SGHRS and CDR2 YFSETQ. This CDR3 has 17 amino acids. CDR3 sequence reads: CEGRRPTHSYSNQPQHF. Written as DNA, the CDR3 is TGCGAGGGGAGGCGGCCCACACACTCCTATAGCAATCAGCCCCAGCATTTT.

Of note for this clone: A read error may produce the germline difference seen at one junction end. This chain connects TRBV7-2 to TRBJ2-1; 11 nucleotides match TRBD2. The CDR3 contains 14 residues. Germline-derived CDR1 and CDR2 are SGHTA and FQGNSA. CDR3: CASNLAGGLNEQFF. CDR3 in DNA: TGTGCCAGCAACTTAGCGGGGGGGTTAAATGAGCAGTTCTTC.

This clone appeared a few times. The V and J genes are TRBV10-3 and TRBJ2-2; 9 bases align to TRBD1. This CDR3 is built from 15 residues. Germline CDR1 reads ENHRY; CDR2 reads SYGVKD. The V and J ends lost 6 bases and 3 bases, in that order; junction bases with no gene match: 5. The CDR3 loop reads CAISLGQGDTGELFF. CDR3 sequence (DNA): TGTGCCATCAGCCTGGGACAGGGCGACACCGGGGAGCTGTTTTTT.

The CDR3 here is CASSLGAANYGYTF. CDR3 bases: TGTGCCAGCAGCTTAGGTGCGGCTAACTATGGCTACACCTTC. The rearrangement joins TRBV7-9 to TRBJ1-2; D not resolved. Germline assignment: CDR1 SEHNR and CDR2 FQNEAQ (reference sequence). The ends were cut back, 1 base at V and 0 bases at J, with 6 bases in the middle. There are 14 residues in the CDR3.

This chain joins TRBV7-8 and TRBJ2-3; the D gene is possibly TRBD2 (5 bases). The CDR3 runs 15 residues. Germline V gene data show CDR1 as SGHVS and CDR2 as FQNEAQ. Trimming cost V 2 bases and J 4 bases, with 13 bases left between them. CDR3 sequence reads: CASSLIGLLPDTQYF. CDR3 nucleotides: TGTGCCAGCAGCTTAATCGGACTCCTCCCAGATACGCAGTATTTT.

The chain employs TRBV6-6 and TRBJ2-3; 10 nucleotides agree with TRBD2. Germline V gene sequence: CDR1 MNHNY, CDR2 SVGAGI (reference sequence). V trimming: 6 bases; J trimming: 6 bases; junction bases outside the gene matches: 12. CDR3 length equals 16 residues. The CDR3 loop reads CASSTGGLAGADTQYF. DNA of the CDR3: TGTGCCAGCAGCACTGGGGGGCTAGCGGGGGCTGATACGCAGTATTTT.

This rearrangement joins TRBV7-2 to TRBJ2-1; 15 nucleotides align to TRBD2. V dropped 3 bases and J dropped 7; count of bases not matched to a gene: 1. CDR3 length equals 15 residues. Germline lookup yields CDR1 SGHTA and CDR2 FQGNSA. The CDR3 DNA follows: TGTGCCAGCAGCTTGGGACTAGCGGGGGGAAATGAGCAGTTCTTC. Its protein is CASSLGLAGGNEQFF.